A selection of T cell receptor beta chains follows, all from one sample in a study of esophageal squamous cell carcinoma under preoperative chemotherapy. TCRdb re-called the PCR reads through MiXCR, storing one row per CDR3 protein. The sample consists of tens of thousands of distinct CDR3 sequences, 49% of them appearing once. The sample was collected from a patient given preoperative chemotherapy. These receptor sequences come from a human donor with esophageal squamous cell carcinoma. The donor label of this sample is uncertain. Both conserved end residues are part of each CDR3. D genes are given only for firm matches. Size is stated for part of the rows, as once, few or many counts, or as a class when the clone is expanded.

D gene: TRBD2
J gene: TRBJ2-7
clone size: .
V gene: TRBV7-2
CDR3 DNA: TGTGCCAGGGGCTTGGAGGCGGGGGGCAACGATACGCAGTACTTC
CDR3 protein: CARGLEAGGNDTQYF

D gene: TRBD2
J gene: TRBJ2-1
clone size: many
V gene: TRBV12-3/TRBV12-4
CDR3 DNA: TGTGCCAGCACTTCTTCTAGCGGCTCCTACAATGAGCAGTTCTTC
CDR3 protein: CASTSSSGSYNEQFF

D gene: .
J gene: TRBJ1-4
clone size: medium-sized
V gene: TRBV11-2
CDR3 DNA: TGTGCCAGCAGCTCCCCCCGAACTGAAAAACTGTTTTTT
CDR3 protein: CASSSPRTEKLFF

D gene: .
J gene: TRBJ2-2
clone size: .
V gene: TRBV12-3/TRBV12-4
CDR3 DNA: TGTGCCAGCAGGCGGGACAGCCGGAGCACCGAGACGCTGTTTTTT
CDR3 protein: CASRRDSRSTETLFF

D gene: .
J gene: TRBJ2-4
clone size: medium-sized
V gene: TRBV7-2
CDR3 DNA: TGTGCCAGCAGCTTAGGGGGTGGGGGCAAAAACATTCAGTACTTC
CDR3 protein: CASSLGGGGKNIQYF

D gene: .
J gene: TRBJ2-7
clone size: .
V gene: TRBV5-5
CDR3 DNA: TGTGCCAGCAGCTTCCGAGCAGGTTTAGGGTATGAGCAGTACTTC
CDR3 protein: CASSFRAGLGYEQYF

D gene: .
J gene: TRBJ2-4
clone size: .
V gene: TRBV7-2
CDR3 DNA: TGTGCCAGCAGCCTACCGGGAGGGAGAGGGACAGATACTCAGTATTTC
CDR3 protein: CASSLPGGRGTDTQYF

D gene: TRBD2
J gene: TRBJ2-4
clone size: .
V gene: TRBV7-3
CDR3 DNA: TGTGCCAGCAGCTTCGTACCGGGGGGAGGGATCCAAGAGATCCAGTACTTC
CDR3 protein: CASSFVPGGGIQEIQYF

D gene: TRBD2
J gene: TRBJ2-5
clone size: few
V gene: TRBV11-2
CDR3 DNA: TGTGCCAGCAGCTTAGCGGCTAGCGGCCAAGAGACCCAGTACTTC
CDR3 protein: CASSLAASGQETQYF

D gene: .
J gene: TRBJ2-7
clone size: .
V gene: TRBV12-3/TRBV12-4
CDR3 DNA: TGTGCCAGCAGTTCTCCCTACGAGCAGTACTTC
CDR3 protein: CASSSPYEQYF

D gene: TRBD2
J gene: TRBJ2-3
clone size: .
V gene: TRBV6-1
CDR3 DNA: TGTGCCAGCAGGGTCCGGGAGGAAGATACGCAGTATTTC
CDR3 protein: CASRVREEDTQYF

D gene: .
J gene: TRBJ2-5
clone size: few
V gene: TRBV12-3/TRBV12-4
CDR3 DNA: TGTGCCAGCAGTCTTAGGGGATCGGAGACCCAGTACTTC
CDR3 protein: CASSLRGSETQYF

D gene: TRBD1
J gene: TRBJ2-3
clone size: many
V gene: TRBV6-5
CDR3 DNA: TGTGCCAGCAGTTGGGACAGACGGGCAGATACGCAGTATTTT
CDR3 protein: CASSWDRRADTQYF

D gene: .
J gene: TRBJ2-3
clone size: .
V gene: TRBV7-1
CDR3 DNA: TGTGGCAGCAGCTCCGGGGTTAGAGCCATAAACACGCAGTATTTT
CDR3 protein: CGSSSGVRAINTQYF

D gene: .
J gene: TRBJ2-7
clone size: .
V gene: TRBV7-2
CDR3 DNA: TGTGCCAGCAGCTTAAGAGTGGGGGCCTCCTACGAGCAGTACTTC
CDR3 protein: CASSLRVGASYEQYF

D gene: .
J gene: TRBJ2-5
clone size: .
V gene: TRBV7-6
CDR3 DNA: TGTGCCAGCAGCTTGGATCCGGCCATCCGCGGCCGTGCCCAAGACACCCAGTACTTC
CDR3 protein: CASSLDPAIRGRAQDTQYF

D gene: .
J gene: TRBJ2-4
clone size: .
V gene: TRBV7-9
CDR3 DNA: TGTGCCAGCAGCGCGCGCCGCGTGACGGGCTGGGGAAGCAAAGATACGCAGTACTTC
CDR3 protein: CASSARRVTGWGSKDTQYF

D gene: .
J gene: TRBJ2-7
clone size: .
V gene: TRBV7-2
CDR3 DNA: TGTGCCAGCAGCTTAGTCCCCCAGGTCGAATACGAGCAGTACTTC
CDR3 protein: CASSLVPQVEYEQYF

D gene: TRBD2
J gene: TRBJ2-3
clone size: few
V gene: TRBV7-8
CDR3 DNA: TGTGCCAGCAGCCCGTCAGCGGGAGGAATCGGGGAGCAGTATTTT
CDR3 protein: CASSPSAGGIGEQYF

D gene: .
J gene: TRBJ2-3
clone size: .
V gene: TRBV7-9
CDR3 DNA: TGTGCCAGCAGTCAGGGCCGCGGGACAGTGAACACCGAGACGCAGTATTTT
CDR3 protein: CASSQGRGTVNTETQYF

D gene: .
J gene: TRBJ2-1
clone size: .
V gene: TRBV7-2
CDR3 DNA: TGTGCCAGCAATTCCCGGGAAGAGACCCAGTTCTTC
CDR3 protein: CASNSREETQFF

D gene: .
J gene: TRBJ2-2
clone size: many
V gene: TRBV7-8
CDR3 DNA: TGTGCCAGCAGATTTATGGCCGGGACCACGAACACCGGGGAGCTGTTTTTT
CDR3 protein: CASRFMAGTTNTGELFF

D gene: .
J gene: TRBJ2-3
clone size: .
V gene: TRBV3-1
CDR3 DNA: TGTGCCAGCAGGCCGAAACCGGGGTACTCAGATACGCAGTATTTT
CDR3 protein: CASRPKPGYSDTQYF

D gene: .
J gene: TRBJ2-7
clone size: few
V gene: TRBV7-9
CDR3 DNA: TGTGCCAGCAGCTTAGTTAACGAGCAGTACTTC
CDR3 protein: CASSLVNEQYF

D gene: .
J gene: TRBJ2-1
clone size: .
V gene: TRBV15
CDR3 DNA: TGTGCCACCAGCAGCCCACTGAAAGAGACCCAGTTCTTC
CDR3 protein: CATSSPLKETQFF

D gene: .
J gene: TRBJ2-5
clone size: few
V gene: TRBV12-3/TRBV12-4
CDR3 DNA: TGTGCCTGTACCTCCCCCGGGGCCAAAAAGACCCAGTACTTC
CDR3 protein: CACTSPGAKKTQYF

D gene: TRBD1
J gene: TRBJ2-2
clone size: .
V gene: TRBV10-3
CDR3 DNA: TGTGCCATCCGTAGCCCGGGACAGTACACCGGGGAGCTGTTTTTT
CDR3 protein: CAIRSPGQYTGELFF

D gene: .
J gene: TRBJ2-3
clone size: .
V gene: TRBV7-3
CDR3 DNA: TGTGCCAGCAGCTTACGGATTGATCGCACAGATACGCAGTATTTT
CDR3 protein: CASSLRIDRTDTQYF

D gene: .
J gene: TRBJ2-4
clone size: .
V gene: TRBV7-2
CDR3 DNA: TGTGCCAGCAGCCTCCTGGGGCCAGACAAAAACATTCAGTACTTC
CDR3 protein: CASSLLGPDKNIQYF

D gene: .
J gene: TRBJ2-2
clone size: .
V gene: TRBV7-6
CDR3 DNA: TGTGCCAGCAGCCCCTCCGATTGGACGAACACCGGTACGCTGTATTTT
CDR3 protein: CASSPSDWTNTGTLYF

D gene: .
J gene: TRBJ2-2
clone size: .
V gene: TRBV7-8
CDR3 DNA: TGTGCCAGCAGCTCCCAGGGACCCAGCACCGGGGCGCTGTATTTT
CDR3 protein: CASSSQGPSTGALYF

D gene: .
J gene: TRBJ1-2
clone size: .
V gene: TRBV7-2
CDR3 DNA: .
CDR3 protein: CASNPQGFGTGSFF

D gene: .
J gene: TRBJ2-1
clone size: .
V gene: TRBV7-7
CDR3 DNA: TGTGCCAGCAGCCCGGGCCCTAGCTCCTACAATGAGCAGTTCTTC
CDR3 protein: CASSPGPSSYNEQFF

D gene: TRBD2
J gene: TRBJ2-3
clone size: .
V gene: TRBV12-3/TRBV12-4
CDR3 DNA: TGTGCCAGCAGCGTAGCGGGAGGCGGCACAGATACGCAGTATTTT
CDR3 protein: CASSVAGGGTDTQYF

D gene: TRBD1
J gene: TRBJ2-7
clone size: medium-sized
V gene: TRBV7-2
CDR3 DNA: TGTGCCAGCGGCACCGGGACAGGGAACTACGAGCAGTACTTC
CDR3 protein: CASGTGTGNYEQYF

D gene: .
J gene: TRBJ2-3
clone size: .
V gene: TRBV7-2
CDR3 DNA: TGTGCCAGCAGTCTAGACACCTCTAGCACAGATACGCAGTATTTT
CDR3 protein: CASSLDTSSTDTQYF

D gene: .
J gene: TRBJ1-5
clone size: .
V gene: TRBV6-1
CDR3 DNA: TGTGCCAGTAGGAGGGGCAGGGATAGCAATCAGCCCCAGCATTTT
CDR3 protein: CASRRGRDSNQPQHF

D gene: .
J gene: TRBJ2-3
clone size: many
V gene: TRBV6-1
CDR3 DNA: TGTGCCAGCAGTGAATTGAGGGGTAAGACAGATACGCAGTATTTT
CDR3 protein: CASSELRGKTDTQYF

D gene: .
J gene: TRBJ2-3
clone size: many
V gene: TRBV11-2
CDR3 DNA: TGTGCCAGCACCTCCGTGGGGGTATCGCAGTATTTT
CDR3 protein: CASTSVGVSQYF

D gene: TRBD2
J gene: TRBJ2-7
clone size: many
V gene: TRBV7-9
CDR3 DNA: TGTGCCAGCAGCCCAAGCAGCGGGAGCCTATACGAGCAGTACTTC
CDR3 protein: CASSPSSGSLYEQYF

D gene: .
J gene: TRBJ2-3
clone size: .
V gene: TRBV7-2
CDR3 DNA: TGTGCCAGCAGCGAGGGGATCGGGGCTGGGGGGCCAGAGACCCAGTATTTT
CDR3 protein: CASSEGIGAGGPETQYF

D gene: .
J gene: TRBJ1-2
clone size: .
V gene: TRBV6-8
CDR3 DNA: TGTGCCAGCACCAAGTGGGGGGGGGGCGAGGGAGTCCCATATGGCTACACCTTC
CDR3 protein: CASTKWGGGEGVPYGYTF

D gene: .
J gene: TRBJ2-5
clone size: .
V gene: TRBV7-9
CDR3 DNA: TGTGCGAGCCGCTTACTTCGGCGGCGGGACCAAGATACGCAGTACTTC
CDR3 protein: CASRLLRRRDQDTQYF

D gene: .
J gene: TRBJ2-3
clone size: many
V gene: TRBV7-7
CDR3 DNA: TGTGCTAGCAGCCTTGGACCCACAGATACGCAGTATTTT
CDR3 protein: CASSLGPTDTQYF

D gene: TRBD1
J gene: TRBJ2-3
clone size: .
V gene: TRBV11-3
CDR3 DNA: TGTGCCAGCAGCTTTTTCTTGGGACAGGGAATAGGGGATACGCAGTATTTT
CDR3 protein: CASSFFLGQGIGDTQYF

D gene: .
J gene: TRBJ2-4
clone size: .
V gene: TRBV7-2
CDR3 DNA: TGTGCCGGCGGGCTCGTGGGGTCTGCCCAAAACATTCAGTACTTC
CDR3 protein: CAGGLVGSAQNIQYF

D gene: TRBD2
J gene: TRBJ2-3
clone size: .
V gene: TRBV7-9
CDR3 DNA: TGTGCCAGCGGGGAGGGCGGCTGTGACCAAGATACGCAGTATTTC
CDR3 protein: CASGEGGCDQDTQYF

D gene: TRBD2
J gene: TRBJ2-5
clone size: few
V gene: TRBV6-5
CDR3 DNA: TGTGCCAGCAGTTATATGGGACTAGCGGGAGGTGAGCAGTACTTC
CDR3 protein: CASSYMGLAGGEQYF

D gene: TRBD2
J gene: TRBJ2-4
clone size: .
V gene: TRBV7-6
CDR3 DNA: TGTGCCAGCAGCTTGGATGCGGGGCTCGGCGGGGGAGCCAAAGACACTCAGTACTTC
CDR3 protein: CASSLDAGLGGGAKDTQYF

D gene: .
J gene: TRBJ2-3
clone size: few
V gene: TRBV9
CDR3 DNA: TGTGCCAGCAGCGTAGGCGTGGGAGAGGGAGATACGCAGTATTTT
CDR3 protein: CASSVGVGEGDTQYF

D gene: TRBD1
J gene: TRBJ2-5
clone size: .
V gene: TRBV7-8
CDR3 DNA: TGTGCCAGCAGCTTAGAGGGGGCAGGGCAAGAGACCCAGTACTTC
CDR3 protein: CASSLEGAGQETQYF

D gene: .
J gene: TRBJ2-3
clone size: .
V gene: TRBV7-8
CDR3 DNA: TGTGCCGGCGGCTTCGACGGCCGTGACCAAGATACCCAGTATTTC
CDR3 protein: CAGGFDGRDQDTQYF

D gene: .
J gene: TRBJ2-5
clone size: .
V gene: TRBV7-8
CDR3 DNA: TGTGCCAGCAGCTTCGACGGGGCCCAGTACTTC
CDR3 protein: CASSFDGAQYF

D gene: TRBD1
J gene: TRBJ2-3
clone size: few
V gene: TRBV7-2
CDR3 DNA: TGTGCCAGCAGCTCCAGAGACAGGGTGGGAACAGATACGCAGTATTTT
CDR3 protein: CASSSRDRVGTDTQYF

D gene: TRBD2
J gene: TRBJ2-6
clone size: .
V gene: TRBV7-2
CDR3 DNA: TGTGCCAGCAGCTTGGCCCGACTAGCGGGGGGGACAGGGGCCAACGTCCTGACTTTC
CDR3 protein: CASSLARLAGGTGANVLTF

D gene: .
J gene: TRBJ2-3
clone size: .
V gene: TRBV12-3/TRBV12-4
CDR3 DNA: TGTGCCAGCAGTTTCTCCTCAACTAACACAGATACGCAGTATTTT
CDR3 protein: CASSFSSTNTDTQYF

D gene: .
J gene: TRBJ2-2
clone size: few
V gene: TRBV5-6
CDR3 DNA: TGTGCCAGCAGCTTTACGTCCGGGGAGCTGTTTTTT
CDR3 protein: CASSFTSGELFF

D gene: TRBD2
J gene: TRBJ2-1
clone size: many
V gene: TRBV6-5
CDR3 DNA: TGTGCCAGCAGTTACAGAGTCAAAAGTCGGACTAGACAATACGAGCAGTTCTTC
CDR3 protein: CASSYRVKSRTRQYEQFF

D gene: .
J gene: TRBJ2-7
clone size: few
V gene: TRBV7-2
CDR3 DNA: TGTGCCAGCAGCTTATTGTCGGCAGGGAGCGAGCAGTACTTC
CDR3 protein: CASSLLSAGSEQYF